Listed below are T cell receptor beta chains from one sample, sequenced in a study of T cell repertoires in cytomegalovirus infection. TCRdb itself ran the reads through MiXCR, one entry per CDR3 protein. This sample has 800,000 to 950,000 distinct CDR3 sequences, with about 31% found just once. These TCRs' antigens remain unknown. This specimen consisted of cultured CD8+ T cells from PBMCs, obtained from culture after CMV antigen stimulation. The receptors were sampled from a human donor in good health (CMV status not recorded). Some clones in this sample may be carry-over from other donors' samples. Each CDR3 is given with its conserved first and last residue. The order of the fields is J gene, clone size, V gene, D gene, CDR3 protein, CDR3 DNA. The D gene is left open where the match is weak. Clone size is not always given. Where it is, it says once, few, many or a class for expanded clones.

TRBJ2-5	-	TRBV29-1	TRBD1	CSVGILGQGTETQYF	TGCAGCGTTGGAATCCTTGGACAGGGAACCGAGACCCAGTACTTC
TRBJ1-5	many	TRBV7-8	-	CASSSSGGGQPQHF	TGTGCCAGCAGCTCTTCCGGGGGCGGGCAGCCCCAGCATTTT
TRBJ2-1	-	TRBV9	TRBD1	CASSVGDRVGNEQFF	TGTGCCAGCAGCGTAGGGGACAGGGTGGGCAATGAGCAGTTCTTC
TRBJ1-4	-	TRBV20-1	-	CSASSYRDAYEKLFF	TGCAGTGCTAGCAGTTACAGAGACGCGTATGAAAAACTGTTTTTT
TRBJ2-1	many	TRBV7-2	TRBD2	CASSLVLSGGPYNEQFF	TGTGCCAGCAGCTTAGTCCTAAGCGGGGGGCCCTACAATGAGCAGTTCTTC
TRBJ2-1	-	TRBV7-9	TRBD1	CASSLRDRAPGQFF	TGTGCCAGCAGCCTCCGGGACAGGGCCCCAGGGCAGTTCTTC
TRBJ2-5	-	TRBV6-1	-	CASSEGVGLTQETQYF	TGTGCCAGCAGTGAAGGGGTGGGCCTGACCCAAGAGACCCAGTACTTC
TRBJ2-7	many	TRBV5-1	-	CASSLDRLEGEQYF	TGCGCCAGCAGCTTGGACCGTCTTGAGGGCGAGCAGTACTTC
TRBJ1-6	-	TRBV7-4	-	CASSLDGLNSPLHF	TGTGCCAGCAGCTTAGATGGACTGAATTCACCCCTCCACTTT
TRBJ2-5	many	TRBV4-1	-	CASSQDSVQETQYF	TGCGCCAGCAGCCAAGACAGTGTCCAAGAGACCCAGTACTTC
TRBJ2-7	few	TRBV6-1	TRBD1	CASSDLGQAYEQYF	TGTGCCAGCAGTGATCTAGGACAGGCCTACGAGCAGTACTTC
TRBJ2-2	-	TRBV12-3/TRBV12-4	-	CASTYRDQNTGELFF	TGTGCCAGCACGTACAGGGACCAGAACACCGGGGAGCTGTTTTTT
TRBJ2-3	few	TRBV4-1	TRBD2	CASSQRQLTSGLAGGGTDTQYF	TGCGCCAGCAGCCAACGTCAACTCACGTCGGGGCTAGCGGGGGGGGGCACAGATACGCAGTATTTT
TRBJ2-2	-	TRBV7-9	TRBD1	CASSSPGQGVDTGELFF	TGTGCCAGCAGCTCACCGGGACAGGGTGTGGACACCGGGGAGCTGTTTTTT
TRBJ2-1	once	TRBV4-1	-	CASSQDPAGTISYNEQFF	TGCGCCAGCAGCCAAGACCCGGCGGGGACCATCTCCTACAATGAGCAGTTCTTC
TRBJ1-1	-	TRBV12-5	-	CASGTSGGEAFF	TGTGCTAGTGGAACCTCGGGTGGGGAAGCTTTCTTT
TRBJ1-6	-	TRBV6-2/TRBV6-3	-	CASSYGAYNSPLHF	TGTGCCAGCAGTTATGGAGCATATAATTCACCCCTCCACTTT
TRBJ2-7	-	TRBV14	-	CVSSQDARGSYEQYF	TGTGTCAGCAGCCAAGATGCCAGGGGATCCTACGAGCAGTACTTC
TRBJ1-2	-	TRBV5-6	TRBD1	CASRRDRFYGYTF	TGTGCCAGCAGAAGGGACAGGTTCTATGGCTACACCTTC